Shown below are 20 T cell receptor beta chains from a single sample sequenced in a study of monozygotic twins with inflammatory bowel disease. TCRdb re-called the 5' RACE reads and catalogs CDR3 proteins one per entry, DNA excluded. This sample's clone table lists a few hundred thousand distinct CDR3 sequences. The sample comprised blood. The receptors originated from a human donor with ulcerative colitis or Crohn's disease, or a healthy co-twin of an affected twin (not recorded which).

This chain connects TRBV5-1 to TRBJ1-3. Germline V lookup: CDR1 SGHRS, CDR2 YFSETQ. CDR3 size: 15 residues. The CDR3 sequence: CASSLLDGSGNTIYF.

The V and J genes are TRBV4-1 and TRBJ2-3; the D call of TRBD2 rests on TCRdb alone, since no DNA is present to check it. This CDR3 has 16 amino acids. Germline V gives CDR1 MGHRA, CDR2 YSYEKL. The CDR3 reads CASSQTPALAFVTQYF.

The CDR3 is CASSLTAGAYYEQYF. The rearrangement joins TRBV7-2 to TRBJ2-7; with no DNA, the TCRdb D assignment of TRBD1 cannot be verified. Germline-derived CDR1 and CDR2 are SGHTA and FQGNSA. The CDR3 consists of 15 residues. The full variable domain, rest sourced from reference TRBV7-2 and TRBJ2-7, is GAGVSQSPSNKVTEKGKDVELRCDPISGHTALYWYRQSLGQGLEFLIYFQGNSAPDKSGLPSDRFSAERTGGSVSTLTIQRTQQEDSAVYLCASSLTAGAYYEQYFGPGTRLTVT.

The V call is TRBV20-1, the J call TRBJ2-4. CDR3 length equals 13 residues. Germline CDR1 and CDR2: DFQATT and SNEGSKA (reference sequence). The CDR3 protein is CSARKQAKNMQYF.

The J gene is TRBJ2-5, the V gene TRBV6-2 or TRBV6-3; TCRdb indicates TRBD2, and absent DNA this call remains unverified. CDR1 is MNHEY and CDR2 is SVGEGT in the germline V gene. The CDR3 spans 17 residues. Here the CDR3 reads CASSLPFGGGYQETQYF.

The gene calls are TRBV11-2 and TRBJ2-5; TCRdb proposes TRBD1, but this gene call is untestable without DNA. This CDR3 contains 20 residues. From germline, CDR1 is SGHAT and CDR2 FQNNGV. CDR3 in amino acids: CASSPHIRDRVNRVRETQYF. Looking up the rest from reference TRBV11-2 and TRBJ2-5 gives the full variable domain: EAGVAQSPRYKIIEKRQSVAFWCNPISGHATLYWYQQILGQGPKLLIQFQNNGVVDDSQLPKDRFSAERLKGVDSTLKIQPAKLEDSAVYLCASSPHIRDRVNRVRETQYFGPGTRLLVL.

CDR3 amino acids: CASSSTGQGGEKLFF. V usage is TRBV5-1 and J usage is TRBJ1-4; TCRdb calls TRBD1, which cannot be checked without DNA. CDR1 is SGHRS and CDR2 is YFSETQ in the germline V gene. The CDR3 is made up of 15 amino acids.

The V call is TRBV5-4, the J call TRBJ1-5; without DNA, the TCRdb call of TRBD1 cannot be checked. Germline V gives CDR1 SGHNT, CDR2 YYREEE (reference sequence). CDR3 length: 19 residues. CDR3 sequence: CASSLLSRGRTNSNQPQHF.

The CDR3 sequence: CASGDGQGYEQYF. The chain recombines TRBV6-1 with TRBJ2-7; the TCRdb D gene call, TRBD1, has no DNA to confirm it. Germline CDR1 MNHNS, CDR2 SASEGT. The CDR3 covers 13 residues.

V gene TRBV18 combines with J gene TRBJ2-7; TCRdb gives TRBD1 as the D gene, but with no DNA this cannot be confirmed. The CDR3 is 16 residues long. Germline V gene data show CDR1 as KGHSH and CDR2 as LQKENI. The CDR3 region is CASSPILRGRIYEQYF.

V gene TRBV11-2 combines with J gene TRBJ2-5; absent DNA, TCRdb's TRBD2 call cannot be checked. This CDR3 comprises 15 residues. The V gene's germline CDR1 is SGHAT and CDR2 FQNNGV. This CDR3 is CASSSRGGRGETQYF.

The chain employs TRBV5-6 and TRBJ1-5. The germline V gene encodes CDR1 SGHDT and CDR2 YYEEEE. This CDR3 has 16 amino acids. CDR3 protein: CASSLLAGKRNQPQHF.

The rearrangement joins TRBV12-3 or TRBV12-4 to TRBJ2-1. The CDR3 has 11 residues. This CDR3 reads CASSSEGEQFF.

This sequence joins TRBV20-1 and TRBJ2-5. The CDR3 spans 15 residues. From germline, CDR1 is DFQATT and CDR2 SNEGSKA (reference sequence). CDR3: CSARDETDVQETQYF.

The chain couples TRBV6-1 to TRBJ1-1. The CDR3 sequence is 16 residues long. The germline V gene has CDR1 MNHNS and CDR2 SASEGT. The CDR3 loop reads CASSHTREGFGTEAFF.

V gene TRBV10-3 combines with J gene TRBJ1-1; TCRdb returns TRBD1, unconfirmable since there is no DNA. CDR1 ENHRY and CDR2 SYGVKD come from the germline V gene. There are 14 residues in the CDR3. The CDR3 loop reads CAISESGDRGKVIF.

The rearrangement links TRBV27 to TRBJ2-1; TCRdb selects TRBD2, and the lack of DNA leaves this call unchecked. The CDR3 is made up of 18 amino acids. Germline loops: CDR1 MNHEY, CDR2 SMNVEV (reference sequence). The chain's CDR3 is CASMTSAGGQVSYNEQFF.

The rearrangement links TRBV4-3 to TRBJ2-7; the TRBD1 assignment by TCRdb is unverifiable without DNA. Per the germline V gene, CDR1 is LGHNA and CDR2 is YSLEER. The CDR3 totals 18 residues. The CDR3 spells CASSQETGTGTFSYEQYF.

The chain has TRBV7-9 and TRBJ1-5; as DNA is missing, the TRBD1 call by TCRdb cannot be tested. The CDR3 runs 17 residues. Germline V CDR1 and CDR2: SEHNR, FQNEAQ (reference sequence). This CDR3 is CASSLTPGAGGNQPQHF. Filled out from reference TRBV7-9 and TRBJ1-5, the complete variable domain reads DTGVSQNPRHKITKRGQNVTFRCDPISEHNRLYWYRQTLGQGPEFLTYFQNEAQLEKSRLLSDRFSAERPKGSFSTLEIQRTEQGDSAMYLCASSLTPGAGGNQPQHFGDGTRLSIL.

V usage is TRBV5-4 and J usage is TRBJ2-5; the D call from TCRdb, TRBD2, cannot be confirmed without DNA. Germline V gene sequence: CDR1 SGHNT, CDR2 YYREEE (reference sequence). CDR3 length: 15 residues. The chain's CDR3 is CALAWERGYQETQYF.